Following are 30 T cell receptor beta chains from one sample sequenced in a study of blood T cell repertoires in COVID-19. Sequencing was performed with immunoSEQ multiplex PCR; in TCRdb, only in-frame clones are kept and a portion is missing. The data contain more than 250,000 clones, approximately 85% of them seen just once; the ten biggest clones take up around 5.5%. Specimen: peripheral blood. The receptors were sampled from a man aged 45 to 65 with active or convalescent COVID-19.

CDR3 nucleotide sequence: TGTGCCTGGGGGCGGGGCAGCACAGATACGCAGTATTTT. Protein: CAWGRGSTDTQYF. The chain recombines TRBV30 with TRBJ2-3; D is perhaps TRBD2 (6 bases). Trimming stripped 5 bases from V and 0 bases from J, with 9 bases between. CDR1 is GTSNPN, CDR2 SVGIG, per germline (reference sequence). The CDR3 runs 13 residues.

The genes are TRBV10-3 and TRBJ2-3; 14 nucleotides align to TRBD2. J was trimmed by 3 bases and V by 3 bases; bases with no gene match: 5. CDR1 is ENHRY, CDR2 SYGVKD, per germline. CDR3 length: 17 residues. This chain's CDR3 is CAISEGLAGGQTDTQYF. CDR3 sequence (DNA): TGTGCCATCAGTGAAGGACTAGCGGGAGGACAAACAGATACGCAGTATTTT.

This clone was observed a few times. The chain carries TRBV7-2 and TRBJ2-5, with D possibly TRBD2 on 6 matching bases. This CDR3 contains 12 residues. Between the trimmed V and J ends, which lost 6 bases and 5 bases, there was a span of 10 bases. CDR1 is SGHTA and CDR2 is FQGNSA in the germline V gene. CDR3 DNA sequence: TGTGCCAGCAGAAAGGCGGGGGAGACCCAGTACTTC. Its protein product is CASRKAGETQYF.

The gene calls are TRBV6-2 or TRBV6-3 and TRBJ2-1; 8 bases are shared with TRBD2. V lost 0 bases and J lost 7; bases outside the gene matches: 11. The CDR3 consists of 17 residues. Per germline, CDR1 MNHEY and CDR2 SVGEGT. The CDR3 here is CASSYSERAGVGNEQFF. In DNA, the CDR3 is TGTGCCAGCAGTTACTCGGAGAGAGCGGGAGTCGGGAATGAGCAGTTCTTC.

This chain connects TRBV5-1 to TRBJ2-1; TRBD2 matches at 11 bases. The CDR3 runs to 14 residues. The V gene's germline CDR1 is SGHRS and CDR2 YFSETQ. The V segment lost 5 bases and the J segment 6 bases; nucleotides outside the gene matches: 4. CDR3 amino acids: CASSNSGRVNEQFF. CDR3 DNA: TGCGCCAGCAGTAATAGCGGGAGGGTCAATGAGCAGTTCTTC.

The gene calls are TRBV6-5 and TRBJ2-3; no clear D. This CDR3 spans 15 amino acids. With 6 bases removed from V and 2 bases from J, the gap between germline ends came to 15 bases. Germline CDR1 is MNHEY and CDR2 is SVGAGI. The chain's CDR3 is CASRRLSQITDTQYF. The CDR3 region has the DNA TGTGCCAGCAGACGCCTTTCGCAGATCACAGATACGCAGTATTTT.

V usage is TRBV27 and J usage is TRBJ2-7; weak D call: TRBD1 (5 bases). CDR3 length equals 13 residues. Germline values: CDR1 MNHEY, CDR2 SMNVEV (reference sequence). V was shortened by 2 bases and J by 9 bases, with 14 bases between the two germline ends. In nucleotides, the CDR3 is TGTGCCAGCAGTTTACGACAGCCCCTCCGGCAGTACTTC. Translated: CASSLRQPLRQYF.

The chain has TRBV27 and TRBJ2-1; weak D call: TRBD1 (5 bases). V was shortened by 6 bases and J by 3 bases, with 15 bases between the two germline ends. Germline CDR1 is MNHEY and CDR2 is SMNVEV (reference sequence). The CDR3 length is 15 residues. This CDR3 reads CASRQAPGIYNEQFF. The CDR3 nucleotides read TGTGCCAGCAGACAGGCCCCTGGAATCTACAATGAGCAGTTCTTC.

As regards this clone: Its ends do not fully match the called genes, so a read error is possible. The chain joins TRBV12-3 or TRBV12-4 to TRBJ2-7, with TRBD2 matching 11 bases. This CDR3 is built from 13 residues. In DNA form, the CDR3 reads TGTGCCAGCAGTTTTTTACTAGCGGGAGCCCACGTGTTC. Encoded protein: CASSFLLAGAHVF.

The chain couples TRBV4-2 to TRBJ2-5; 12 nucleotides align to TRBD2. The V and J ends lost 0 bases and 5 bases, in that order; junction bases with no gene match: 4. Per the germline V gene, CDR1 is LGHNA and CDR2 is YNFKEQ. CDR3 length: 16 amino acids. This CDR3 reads CASSQDLAGGDETQYF. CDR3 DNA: TGTGCCAGCAGCCAAGATCTAGCGGGAGGGGACGAGACCCAGTACTTC.

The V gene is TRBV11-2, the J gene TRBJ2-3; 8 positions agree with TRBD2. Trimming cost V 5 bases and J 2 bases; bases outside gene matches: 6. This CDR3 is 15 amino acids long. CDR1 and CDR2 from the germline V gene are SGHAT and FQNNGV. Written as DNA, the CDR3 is TGTGCCAGCAGCCCCTGGACTAGCCCCACAGATACGCAGTATTTT. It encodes CASSPWTSPTDTQYF.

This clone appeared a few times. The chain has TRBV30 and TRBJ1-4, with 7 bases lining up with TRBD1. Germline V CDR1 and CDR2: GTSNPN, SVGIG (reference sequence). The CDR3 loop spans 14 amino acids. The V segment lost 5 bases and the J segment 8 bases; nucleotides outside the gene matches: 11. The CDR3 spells CAWAPGQLREKLFF. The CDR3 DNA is TGTGCCTGGGCGCCGGGACAGCTGAGAGAAAAACTGTTTTTT.

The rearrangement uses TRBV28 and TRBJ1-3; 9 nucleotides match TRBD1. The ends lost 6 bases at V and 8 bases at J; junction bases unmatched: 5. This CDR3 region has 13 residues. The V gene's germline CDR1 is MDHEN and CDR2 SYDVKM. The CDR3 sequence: CASSLDRGDTIYF. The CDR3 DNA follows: TGTGCCAGCAGCCTCGACAGGGGGGACACCATATATTTT.

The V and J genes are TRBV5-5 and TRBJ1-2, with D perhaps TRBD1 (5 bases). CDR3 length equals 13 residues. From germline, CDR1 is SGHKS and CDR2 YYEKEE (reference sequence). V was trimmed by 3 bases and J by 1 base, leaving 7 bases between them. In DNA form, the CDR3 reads TGTGCCAGCAGCTCGACAGTTAACTATGGCTACACCTTC. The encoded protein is CASSSTVNYGYTF.

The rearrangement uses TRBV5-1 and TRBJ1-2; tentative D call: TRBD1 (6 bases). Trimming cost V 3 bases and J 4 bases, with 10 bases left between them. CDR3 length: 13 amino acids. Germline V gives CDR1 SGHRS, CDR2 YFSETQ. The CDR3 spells CASSSTDSYGYTF. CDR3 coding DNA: TGCGCCAGCAGCTCAACGGACAGCTATGGCTACACCTTC.

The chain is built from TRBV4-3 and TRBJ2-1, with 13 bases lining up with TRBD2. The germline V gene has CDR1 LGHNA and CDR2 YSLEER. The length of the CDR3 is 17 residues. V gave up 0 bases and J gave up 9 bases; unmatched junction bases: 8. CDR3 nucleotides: TGCGCCAGCAGCCAAGAACTAGCGGGAGGGAAAATGAGTGAGCAGTTCTTC. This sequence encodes CASSQELAGGKMSEQFF.

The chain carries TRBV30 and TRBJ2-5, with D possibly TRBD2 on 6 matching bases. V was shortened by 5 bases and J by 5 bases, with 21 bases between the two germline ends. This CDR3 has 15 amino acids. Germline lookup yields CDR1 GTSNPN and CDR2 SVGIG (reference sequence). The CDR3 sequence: CAWCGVGALGETQYF. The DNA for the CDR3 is TGTGCCTGGTGCGGGGTTGGGGCCCTGGGGGAGACCCAGTACTTC.

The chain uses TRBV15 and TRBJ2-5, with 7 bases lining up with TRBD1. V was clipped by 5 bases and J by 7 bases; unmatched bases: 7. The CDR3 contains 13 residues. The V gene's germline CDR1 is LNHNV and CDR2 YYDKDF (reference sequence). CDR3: CATSGYRGRTQYF. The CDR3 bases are TGTGCCACCAGCGGCTACAGGGGAAGGACCCAGTACTTC. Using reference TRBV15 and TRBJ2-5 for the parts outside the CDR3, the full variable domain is DAMVIQNPRYQVTQFGKPVTLSCSQTLNHNVMYWYQQKSSQAPKLLFHYYDKDFNNEADTPDNFQSRRPNTSFCFLDIRSPGLGDTAMYLCATSGYRGRTQYFGPGTRLLVL.

CDR3 region: CASNPAGKTYEQYF. The CDR3 DNA follows: TGTGCCAGCAATCCAGCGGGAAAGACGTACGAGCAGTACTTC. The rearrangement joins TRBV3-1 (or the pseudogene TRBV3-2) to TRBJ2-7; 7 bases fit TRBD2. There are 14 residues in the CDR3. Germline CDR1 is LGHDT and CDR2 is YNNKEL (reference sequence). Losses at the gene ends were 7 bases for V and 4 bases for J; bases not matched to a gene: 10.

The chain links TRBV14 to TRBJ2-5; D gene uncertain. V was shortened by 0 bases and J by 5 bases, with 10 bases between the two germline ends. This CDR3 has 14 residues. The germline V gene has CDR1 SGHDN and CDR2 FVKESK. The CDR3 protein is CASSQDQVRETQYF. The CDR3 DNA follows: TGTGCCAGCAGCCAAGATCAAGTGAGGGAGACCCAGTACTTC. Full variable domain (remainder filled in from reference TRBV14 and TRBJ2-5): EAGVTQFPSHSVIEKGQTVTLRCDPISGHDNLYWYRRVMGKEIKFLLHFVKESKQDESGMPNNRFLAERTGGTYSTLKVQPAELEDSGVYFCASSQDQVRETQYFGPGTRLLVL.

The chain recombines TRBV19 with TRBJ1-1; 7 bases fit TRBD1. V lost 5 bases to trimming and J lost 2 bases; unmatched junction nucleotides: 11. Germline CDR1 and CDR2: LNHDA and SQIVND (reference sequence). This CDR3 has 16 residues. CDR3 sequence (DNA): TGTGCCAGTAGTCTCCAAAAGGGACAGATTAACACTGAAGCTTTCTTT. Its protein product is CASSLQKGQINTEAFF. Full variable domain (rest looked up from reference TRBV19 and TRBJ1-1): DGGITQSPKYLFRKEGQNVTLSCEQNLNHDAMYWYRQDPGQGLRLIYYSQIVNDFQKGDIAEGYSVSREKKESFPLTVTSAQKNPTAFYLCASSLQKGQINTEAFFGQGTRLTVV.

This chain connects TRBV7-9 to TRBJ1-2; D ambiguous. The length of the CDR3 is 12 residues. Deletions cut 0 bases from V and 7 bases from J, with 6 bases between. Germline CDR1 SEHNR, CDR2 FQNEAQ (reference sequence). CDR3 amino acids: CASSLAPSGYTF. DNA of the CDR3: TGTGCCAGCAGCTTAGCGCCTAGTGGCTACACCTTC. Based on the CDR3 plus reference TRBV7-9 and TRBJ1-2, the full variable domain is DTGVSQNPRHKITKRGQNVTFRCDPISEHNRLYWYRQTLGQGPEFLTYFQNEAQLEKSRLLSDRFSAERPKGSFSTLEIQRTEQGDSAMYLCASSLAPSGYTFGSGTRLTVV.

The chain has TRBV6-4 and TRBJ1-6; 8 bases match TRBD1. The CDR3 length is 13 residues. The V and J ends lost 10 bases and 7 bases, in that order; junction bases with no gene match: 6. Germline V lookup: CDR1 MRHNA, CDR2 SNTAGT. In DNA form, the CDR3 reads TGTGCCACCGCGGACAGGGTCAATTCACCCCTCCACTTT. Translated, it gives CATADRVNSPLHF.

In nucleotides, the CDR3 is TGCGCCAGCAGCCAAATGCGCCTAGCGGGAGTCTTAGATGAGCAGTTCTTC. The encoded protein is CASSQMRLAGVLDEQFF. The chain has TRBV4-1 and TRBJ2-1; 10 nucleotides align to TRBD2. From germline, CDR1 is MGHRA and CDR2 YSYEKL. The junction had 12 bases not matched to a gene; V was cut back by 2 bases and J by 8 bases. The CDR3 consists of 17 residues.

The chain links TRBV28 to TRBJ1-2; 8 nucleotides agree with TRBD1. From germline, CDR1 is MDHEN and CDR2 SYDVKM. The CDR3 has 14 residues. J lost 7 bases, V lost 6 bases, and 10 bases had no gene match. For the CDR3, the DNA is TGTGCCAGCAGCTTACAGGGGGATGGCGGTGGCTACACCTTC. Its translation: CASSLQGDGGGYTF.

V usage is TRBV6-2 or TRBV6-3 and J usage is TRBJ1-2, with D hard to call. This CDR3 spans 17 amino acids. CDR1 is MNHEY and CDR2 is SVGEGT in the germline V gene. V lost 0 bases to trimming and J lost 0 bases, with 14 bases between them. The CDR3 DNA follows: TGTGCCAGCAGTTACTCGTTGACAAAAGGATCTAACTATGGCTACACCTTC. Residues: CASSYSLTKGSNYGYTF.

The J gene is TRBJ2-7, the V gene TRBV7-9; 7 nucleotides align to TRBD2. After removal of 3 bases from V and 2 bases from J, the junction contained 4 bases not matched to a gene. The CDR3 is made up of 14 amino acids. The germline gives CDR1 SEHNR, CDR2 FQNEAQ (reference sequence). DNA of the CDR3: TGTGCCAGCAGCTTGACTAGCTCTCCCTACGAGCAGTACTTC. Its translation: CASSLTSSPYEQYF.

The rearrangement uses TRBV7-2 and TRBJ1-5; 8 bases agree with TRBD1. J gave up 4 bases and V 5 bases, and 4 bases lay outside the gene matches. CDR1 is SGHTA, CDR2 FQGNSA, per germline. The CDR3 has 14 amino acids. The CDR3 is CASSPTGENQPQHF. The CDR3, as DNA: TGTGCCAGCAGCCCGACAGGGGAAAATCAGCCCCAGCATTTT.

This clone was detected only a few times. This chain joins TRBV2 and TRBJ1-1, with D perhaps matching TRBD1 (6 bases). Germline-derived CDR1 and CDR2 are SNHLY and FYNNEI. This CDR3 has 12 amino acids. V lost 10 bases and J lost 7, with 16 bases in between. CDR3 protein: CATTGTFSEAFF. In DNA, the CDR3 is TGTGCCACTACAGGGACGTTCAGTGAAGCTTTCTTT.

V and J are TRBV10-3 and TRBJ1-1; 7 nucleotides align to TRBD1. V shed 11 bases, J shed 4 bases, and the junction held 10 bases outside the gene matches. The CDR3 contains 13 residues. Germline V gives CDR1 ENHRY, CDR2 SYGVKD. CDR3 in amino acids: CASLTGTFTEAFF. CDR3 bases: TGTGCCTCCCTGACAGGGACCTTCACTGAAGCTTTCTTT.